The TCR beta chain described here comes from a study of blood T cell repertoires in COVID-19. Overall study: The origin of the acute and convalescent COVID-19 samples was the United States, Italy and Spain. The cDNA or gDNA used as material had been derived from T cells, B-cell-depleted T cells, or PBMCs.

As handled by the study authors: Amplification of reference gene primers provided the estimated nucleated cell counts. TCRdb's copy holds only in-frame clones and misses some; the assay was immunoSEQ multiplex PCR. V and J calls plus clone size are reproduced from that table; the DNA served to infer D and trimming. Altogether around 95,000 clones are present, around 81% being singletons, with the ten largest covering under 15%. Deletions cut 3 bases from V and 5 bases from J, with 14 bases between. This CDR3 spans 14 amino acids. Germline lookup yields CDR1 MGHRA and CDR2 YSYEKL. V and J are TRBV4-1 and TRBJ2-7, with a possible D match to TRBD2 (5 bases). The TCR originated in a man aged 50 or older with active or convalescent COVID-19. The source material was peripheral blood. CDR3 in DNA: TGCGCCAGCAGCCAGCCCGGAGGCGTTGACGAGCAGTACTTC. As protein: CASSQPGGVDEQYF.